Listed below are T cell receptor beta chains from one sample, sequenced in a study of T cell changes during pregnancy in multiple sclerosis. The method was immunoSEQ multiplex PCR; TCRdb's version includes in-frame clones alone and lacks a portion of them. This table holds roughly 24,000 clones, roughly 89% found once. Source: CD8+ T cells from peripheral blood mononuclear cells, taken in the first trimester of pregnancy. Source of these receptors: a female donor in good health, enrolled as a control in a pregnancy study. CDR3s leave out the opening cysteine and the closing phenylalanine or tryptophan. Clone size is stated in some rows and not others, as once, few, many or a class when expanded.

v_call	j_call	clone_size	cdr3_aa
TRBV29-1	TRBJ2-7	-	SVPGPSGEQY
TRBV4-3	TRBJ1-1	-	ASSQTTGLNTEAF
TRBV7-9	TRBJ2-3	-	ASSALVREAVDTQY
TRBV5-1	TRBJ1-2	once	ASSEKTGAANYGYT
TRBV4-3	TRBJ1-1	-	ASSSSARGRTEAF
TRBV11-3	TRBJ2-7	-	ASSRRKLPTYEQY
TRBV10-3	TRBJ1-1	-	AISESGQGVRPLAEAF
TRBV11-2	TRBJ1-2	-	ASSLISGDYGYT
TRBV7-3	-	-	ASSPEVAGNYEQY
TRBV4-1	TRBJ1-2	-	ASSQEGRAGYT
TRBV28	TRBJ2-5	-	ASRHLAALQETQY
TRBV10-3	TRBJ2-1	-	ATTKGLRGRHNEQF
TRBV4-3	TRBJ1-1	-	ASSGFGGQAF
TRBV10-2	TRBJ2-3	-	ASSRVSLTDTQY
TRBV5-5	TRBJ2-7	-	ASSLGGGLTYEQY
TRBV5-6	TRBJ1-2	once	ASSGRRQGDYGYT
TRBV5-6	TRBJ2-7	-	ASSGIRDRDSYEQY
TRBV2	TRBJ1-1	-	ASSEAGYNTEAF
TRBV7-9	TRBJ2-7	-	ASSSSYRDSYEQY
TRBV4-3	TRBJ2-7	-	ASSQEPSRGDEQY
TRBV6-5	TRBJ1-2	-	ASTQDGGYGYT
TRBV15	TRBJ2-2	-	ATSRSRTGELF
TRBV7-9	TRBJ1-1	once	ASSPTGDEAF
TRBV5-8	TRBJ1-4	-	ASSSGQGSEKLF
TRBV4-2	TRBJ2-5	-	ASSWGLAGPQETQY
TRBV7-9	TRBJ1-2	-	ASLGGGQDGYT
TRBV29-1	TRBJ2-7	-	SVVTGEVPSYEQY
TRBV6-5	TRBJ1-2	few	ASSYSTGFGYT
TRBV13	TRBJ1-4	-	ASQPGQANEKLF
TRBV6-1	TRBJ2-3	-	ASSVGGGQGTDTQY
TRBV7-3	TRBJ2-3	-	ASSLNGGGTDTQY
TRBV7-2	TRBJ1-1	-	ASSSVWGGTNTEAF
TRBV30	TRBJ2-7	-	AWSVVPDSSSEQY
TRBV5-1	TRBJ1-6	few	ASSLDLNGNSPLH
TRBV5-6	TRBJ1-1	-	ASSLVGGNTEAF
TRBV9	TRBJ2-4	-	ASSVDREQNIQY
TRBV7-9	TRBJ2-7	-	ASSRGPGEGGYEQY